This T cell receptor beta chain comes out of a study of cytomegalovirus exposure and HLA in healthy donors. General observations from the study: Only CMV serostatus was available as immune exposure information. A link between a missense DCLRE1C variant and TCR beta V- and J-gene trimming emerged from a later analysis. For most subjects, TCR beta sequences were reported to predict HLA-A and HLA-B alleles with accuracy. Across donors, sequencing depth was assumed by presence/absence analyses to be roughly uniform.

Amplification used 60 Vbeta primers and 13 Jbeta primers. Assay: immunoSEQ multiplex PCR; the TCRdb copy retains only in-frame clones and omits some. Of 130,000 or so clones in the sample, approximately 75% were seen once. The table lists this clone with a count of one. What it binds is unknown. This CDR3 has 14 amino acids. Germline assignment: CDR1 SGHDT and CDR2 YYEEEE. V dropped 7 bases and J dropped 5 bases, with 19 bases sitting between them. The chain couples TRBV5-6 to TRBJ2-7; D perhaps matches TRBD2 (7 bases). Sequencing was done on a sample of PBMCs. The sequence came from a middle-aged man in good health and CMV-seropositive. Here the CDR3 reads CASRLRGASHEQYF. DNA of the CDR3: TGTGCCAGCCGCCTTCGGGGGGCATCGCACGAGCAGTACTTC.